This T cell receptor beta chain was sequenced during a study of shared clonotypes between healthy human individuals. Study observations and caveats: Lower generation probabilities were found for non-shared clonotypes than for those shared by all four donors. Generally, naive subsets (rather than memory subsets) showed larger estimated richness.

As defined, naive CD8 cells were CD45RO-negative and positively selected for CCR7, with terminally differentiated effector memory CD45RA+ cells excluded. Only a few counts were recorded for this clone. Antigen specificity is unknown. The test was conducted at deep level. DNA at 150 to 200 ng, about 30,000 T cell genomes, went into sorted-subset replicate PCRs. TCRdb keeps only in-frame clones here, not all; method: immunoSEQ multiplex PCR. Among roughly 2 million clones, about 95% were seen once, and the ten largest hold about 1.1%. Sequenced input: naive CD8+ T cells sorted from blood. The receptor was derived from a man younger than 30 in good health.

The CDR3 loop is CASSPPEGLVSKEAFF. CDR3 nucleotides: TGTGCCAGCTCACCACCGGAGGGACTGGTATCCAAGGAAGCTTTCTTT. The V gene is TRBV18, the J gene TRBJ1-1, with a tentative D call TRBD1 (5 bases). This CDR3 comprises 16 residues. Germline V gives CDR1 KGHSH, CDR2 LQKENI. Trimming removed 0 bases from V and 8 bases from J, with 19 bases in between.